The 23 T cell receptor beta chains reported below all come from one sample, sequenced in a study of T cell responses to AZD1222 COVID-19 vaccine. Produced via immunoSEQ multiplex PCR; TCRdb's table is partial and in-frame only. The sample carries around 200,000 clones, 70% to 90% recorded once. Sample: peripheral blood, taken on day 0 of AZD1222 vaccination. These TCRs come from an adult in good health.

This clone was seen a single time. CDR3 nucleotide sequence: TGTGCCAGCAGAACGCTCACAGGGAGTGGAAACACCATATATTTT. This sequence encodes CASRTLTGSGNTIYF. V gene TRBV27 combines with J gene TRBJ1-3, with D possibly matching TRBD1 (6 bases). The CDR3 sequence is 15 residues long. The germline V gene has CDR1 MNHEY and CDR2 SMNVEV (reference sequence). The V end lost 6 bases, the J end lost 3 bases, and 15 bases lay between the germline ends.

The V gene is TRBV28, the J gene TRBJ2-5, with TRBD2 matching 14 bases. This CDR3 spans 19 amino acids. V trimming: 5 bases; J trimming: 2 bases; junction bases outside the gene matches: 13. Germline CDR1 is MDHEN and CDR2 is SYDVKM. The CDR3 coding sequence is TGTGCCAGCAGTCCCCCCCCGGGACTAGCGGGAGTGTTACAAGAGACCCAGTACTTC. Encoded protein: CASSPPPGLAGVLQETQYF.

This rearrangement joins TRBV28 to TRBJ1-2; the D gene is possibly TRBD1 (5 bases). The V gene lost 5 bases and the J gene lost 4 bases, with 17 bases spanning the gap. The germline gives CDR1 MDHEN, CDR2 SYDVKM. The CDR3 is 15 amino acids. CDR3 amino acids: CASSPGLLGGYGYTF. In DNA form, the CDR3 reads TGTGCCAGCAGTCCGGGCCTCCTCGGGGGCTATGGCTACACCTTC.

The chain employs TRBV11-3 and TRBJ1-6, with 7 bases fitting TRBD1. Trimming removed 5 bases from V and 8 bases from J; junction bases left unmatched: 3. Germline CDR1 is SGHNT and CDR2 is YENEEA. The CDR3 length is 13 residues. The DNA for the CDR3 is TGTGCCAGCAGCCGGGACAGAGATTCACCCCTCCACTTT. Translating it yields CASSRDRDSPLHF.

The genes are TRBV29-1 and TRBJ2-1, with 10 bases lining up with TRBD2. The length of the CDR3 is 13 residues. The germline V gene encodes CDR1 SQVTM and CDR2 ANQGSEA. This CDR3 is CSGTSGMGDEQFF. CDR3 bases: TGCAGTGGCACTAGCGGGATGGGCGATGAGCAGTTCTTC.

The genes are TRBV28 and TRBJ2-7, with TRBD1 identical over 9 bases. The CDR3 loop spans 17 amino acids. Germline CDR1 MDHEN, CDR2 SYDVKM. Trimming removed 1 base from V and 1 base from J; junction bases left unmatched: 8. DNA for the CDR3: TGTGCCAGCAGTTTATTAGCAGGGACAGGGACATCCTACGAGCAGTACTTC. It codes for CASSLLAGTGTSYEQYF.

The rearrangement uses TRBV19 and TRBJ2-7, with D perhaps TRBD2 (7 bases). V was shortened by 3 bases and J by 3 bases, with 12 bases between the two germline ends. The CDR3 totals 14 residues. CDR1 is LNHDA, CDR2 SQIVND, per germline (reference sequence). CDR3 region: CASSMGGPDYEQYF. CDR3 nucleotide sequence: TGTGCCAGTAGTATGGGGGGGCCGGACTACGAGCAGTACTTC.

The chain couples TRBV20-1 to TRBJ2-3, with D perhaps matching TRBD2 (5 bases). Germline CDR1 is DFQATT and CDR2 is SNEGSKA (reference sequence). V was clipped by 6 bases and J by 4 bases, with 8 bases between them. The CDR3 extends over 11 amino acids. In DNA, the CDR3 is TGCAGTGCCCCGCGGGCAGATACGCAGTATTTT. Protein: CSAPRADTQYF.

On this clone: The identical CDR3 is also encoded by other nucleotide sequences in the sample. CDR3 in amino acids: CASSLDGQPQHF. CDR3 DNA sequence: TGCGCCAGCAGCTTGGACGGTCAGCCCCAGCATTTT. This sequence joins TRBV5-1 and TRBJ1-5; D is unresolved. The V end was cut by 0 bases, the J end by 6 bases, with 4 bases between. Germline CDR1 reads SGHRS; CDR2 reads YFSETQ. There are 12 residues in the CDR3.

CDR3 sequence reads: CASSRGQGDGYTF. The CDR3 DNA is TGTGCCAGCTCACGTGGACAGGGTGATGGCTACACCTTC. The chain links TRBV18 to TRBJ1-2, with 8 bases fitting TRBD1. V trimming: 4 bases; J trimming: 6 bases; junction bases outside the gene matches: 4. CDR3 size: 13 residues. Germline CDR1 KGHSH, CDR2 LQKENI.

The CDR3 is CASSFVGAEETQYF. CDR3 bases: TGTGCCAGCAGCTTTGTCGGGGCAGAAGAGACCCAGTACTTC. The chain links TRBV5-6 to TRBJ2-5; the D call may be TRBD1 or TRBD2 (5 bases each). Germline assignment: CDR1 SGHDT and CDR2 YYEEEE. The germline V and J ends were trimmed by 2 bases and 3 bases, with 11 bases remaining between them. This CDR3 comprises 14 residues. Drawing the rest from reference TRBV5-6 and TRBJ2-5, the complete variable domain is DAGVTQSPTHLIKTRGQQVTLRCSPKSGHDTVSWYQQALGQGPQFIFQYYEEEERQRGNFPDRFSGHQFPNYSSELNVNALLLGDSALYLCASSFVGAEETQYFGPGTRLLVL.

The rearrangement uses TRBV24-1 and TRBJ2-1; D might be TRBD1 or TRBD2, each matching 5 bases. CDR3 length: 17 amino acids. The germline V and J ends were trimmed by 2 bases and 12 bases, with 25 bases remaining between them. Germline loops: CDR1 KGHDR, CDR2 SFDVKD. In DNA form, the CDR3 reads TGTGCCACCAGTGATTCGCCACCCGGGACCCCCGCTTCAGGGCAGTTCTTC. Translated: CATSDSPPGTPASGQFF.

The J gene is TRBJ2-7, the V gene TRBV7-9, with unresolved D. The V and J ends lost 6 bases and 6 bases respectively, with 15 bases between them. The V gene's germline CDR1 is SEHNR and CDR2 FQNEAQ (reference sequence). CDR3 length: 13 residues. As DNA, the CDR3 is TGTGCCAGCAGATCGCCTCCTGGGGTCGAGCAGTACTTC. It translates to CASRSPPGVEQYF.

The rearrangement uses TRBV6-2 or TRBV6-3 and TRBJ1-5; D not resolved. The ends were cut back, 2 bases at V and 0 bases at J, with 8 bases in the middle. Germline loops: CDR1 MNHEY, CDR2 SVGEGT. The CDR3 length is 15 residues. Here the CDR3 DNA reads TGTGCCAGCAGTTACACCCGGCTTAGCAATCAGCCCCAGCATTTT. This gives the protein CASSYTRLSNQPQHF.

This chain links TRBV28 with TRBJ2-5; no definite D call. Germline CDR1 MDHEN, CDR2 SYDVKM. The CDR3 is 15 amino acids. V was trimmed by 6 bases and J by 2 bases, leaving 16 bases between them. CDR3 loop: CASSQPGPKQETQYF. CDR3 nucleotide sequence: TGTGCCAGCAGCCAACCCGGACCGAAACAAGAGACCCAGTACTTC.

The CDR3 here is CASSLVHGTPQGTQYF. CDR3 DNA sequence: TGCGCCAGCAGCTTGGTTCATGGGACACCGCAGGGGACGCAGTATTTT. V and J are TRBV5-1 and TRBJ2-3, with a weak D call TRBD1 (6 bases). V was cut by 0 bases and J by 9 bases, with 20 bases left in between. Germline V gives CDR1 SGHRS, CDR2 YFSETQ. The CDR3 runs 16 residues.

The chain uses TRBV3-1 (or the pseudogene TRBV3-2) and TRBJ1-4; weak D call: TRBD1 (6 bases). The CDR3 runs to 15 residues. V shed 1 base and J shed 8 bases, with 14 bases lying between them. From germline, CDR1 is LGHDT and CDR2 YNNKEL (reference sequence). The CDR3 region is CASSQGRGSSEKLFF. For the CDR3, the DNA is TGTGCCAGCAGCCAAGGAAGGGGGTCCAGCGAAAAACTGTTTTTT.

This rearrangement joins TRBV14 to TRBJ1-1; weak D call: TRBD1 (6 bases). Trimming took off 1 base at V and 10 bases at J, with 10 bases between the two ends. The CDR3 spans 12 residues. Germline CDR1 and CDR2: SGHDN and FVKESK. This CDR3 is CASSQVGARAFF. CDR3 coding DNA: TGTGCCAGCAGCCAAGTGGGGGCGCGAGCTTTCTTT.

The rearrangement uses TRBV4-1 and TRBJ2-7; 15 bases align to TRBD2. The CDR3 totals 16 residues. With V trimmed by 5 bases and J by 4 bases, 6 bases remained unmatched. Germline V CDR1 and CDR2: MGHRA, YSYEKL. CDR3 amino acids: CASSTGLAGGIYEQYF. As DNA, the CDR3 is TGCGCCAGCAGCACCGGACTAGCGGGGGGGATTTACGAGCAGTACTTC.

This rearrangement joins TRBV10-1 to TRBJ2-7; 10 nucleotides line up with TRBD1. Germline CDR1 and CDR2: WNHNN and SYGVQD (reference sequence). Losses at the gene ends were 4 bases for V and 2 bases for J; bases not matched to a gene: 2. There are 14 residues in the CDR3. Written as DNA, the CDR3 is TGCGCCAGCAGTGGGACAGGGGGAACCTACGAGCAGTACTTC. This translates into CASSGTGGTYEQYF.

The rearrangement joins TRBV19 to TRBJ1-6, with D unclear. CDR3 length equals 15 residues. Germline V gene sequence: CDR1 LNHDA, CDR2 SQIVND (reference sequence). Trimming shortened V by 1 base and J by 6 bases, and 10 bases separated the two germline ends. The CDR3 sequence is CASSIGGRTNSPLHF. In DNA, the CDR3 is TGTGCCAGTAGTATAGGTGGACGGACTAATTCACCCCTCCACTTT.

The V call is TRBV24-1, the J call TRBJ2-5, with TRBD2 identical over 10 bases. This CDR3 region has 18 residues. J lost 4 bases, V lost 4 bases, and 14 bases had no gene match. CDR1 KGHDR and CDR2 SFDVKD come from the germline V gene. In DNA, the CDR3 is TGTGCCACCAGTGACCCCATGAGCGGGGGGGATTTTGGAGAGACCCAGTACTTC. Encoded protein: CATSDPMSGGDFGETQYF.

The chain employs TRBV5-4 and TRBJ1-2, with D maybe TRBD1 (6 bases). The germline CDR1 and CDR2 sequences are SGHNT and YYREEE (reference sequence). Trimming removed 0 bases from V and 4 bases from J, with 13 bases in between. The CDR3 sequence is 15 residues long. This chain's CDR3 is CASSLEVQGFYGYTF. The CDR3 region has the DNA TGTGCCAGCAGCTTGGAAGTTCAGGGGTTCTATGGCTACACCTTC. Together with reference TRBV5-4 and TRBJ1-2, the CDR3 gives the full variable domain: ETGVTQSPTHLIKTRGQQVTLRCSSQSGHNTVSWYQQALGQGPQFIFQYYREEENGRGNFPPRFSGLQFPNYSSELNVNALELDDSALYLCASSLEVQGFYGYTFGSGTRLTVV.